Presented here are 32 T cell receptor beta chains from one specimen sequenced in a study of T-cell reconstitution after alpha-beta-depleted transplantation in children. The library targeted TCRbeta and was prepared with unique molecular identifiers. Each CDR3 protein is one row after TCRdb ran MiXCR on the PCR reads. The sample shows approximately 520,000 distinct CDR3 sequences, approximately 32% of them seen only once. Sequencing used PBMCs from the stem cell graft donor, obtained from the stem cell graft. The receptors here all came from a human donor who donated a stem cell graft to a child with aplastic anemia.

This chain uses TRBV18 with TRBJ1-3, with D possibly matching TRBD1 (6 bases). Germline CDR1 and CDR2: KGHSH and LQKENI. The CDR3 has 15 residues. V shed 4 bases and J shed 0 bases, with 10 bases lying between them. CDR3 nucleotides: TGTGCCAGCTCACTACGACAGGCCTCTGGAAACACCATATATTTT. It codes for CASSLRQASGNTIYF.

This clonotype has a handful of counts. V and J are TRBV29-1 and TRBJ1-2; D not resolved. The CDR3 has 10 amino acids. Germline CDR1 reads SQVTM; CDR2 reads ANQGSEA. V was clipped by 5 bases and J by 1 base, with 2 bases between them. CDR3 sequence: CSVFNYGYTF. In nucleotides, the CDR3 is TGCAGCGTTTTTAACTATGGCTACACCTTC.

The chain employs TRBV6-5 and TRBJ1-5; possibly TRBD1 for D (6 bases). The CDR3 is 17 residues long. Trimming shortened V by 2 bases and J by 0 bases, and 14 bases separated the two germline ends. Looked up from germline, CDR1 is MNHEY and CDR2 is SVGAGI. The CDR3 region is CASSYGGPNYSNQPQHF. The CDR3 nucleotides are TGTGCCAGCAGTTACGGGGGCCCGAATTATAGCAATCAGCCCCAGCATTTT.

V gene TRBV18 combines with J gene TRBJ1-1; no definite D call. With 2 bases removed from V and 6 bases from J, the gap between germline ends came to 13 bases. This CDR3 spans 14 amino acids. The germline gives CDR1 KGHSH, CDR2 LQKENI. The CDR3 DNA sequence: TGTGCCAGCTCACCAAACATCGGGGTCGCTGAAGCTTTCTTT. Protein product: CASSPNIGVAEAFF.

This clonotype was seen only once. The chain is built from TRBV7-2 and TRBJ2-7; 8 nucleotides agree with TRBD2. This CDR3 is 13 amino acids long. Germline loops: CDR1 SGHTA, CDR2 FQGNSA. The V gene end was trimmed by 4 bases and the J gene end by 6 bases; junction bases not matched to a gene: 5. CDR3 residues: CASSSRGAGEQYV. DNA of the CDR3: TGTGCCAGCAGCTCGCGGGGGGCAGGCGAGCAGTACGTC.

This clonotype was picked up a small number of times. The rearrangement uses TRBV1 and TRBJ1-4. TRBV1 has pseudogene status. CDR3 length equals 16 residues. CDR3 region: CTSSQDLGSANEKLFF. Here the CDR3 DNA reads TGCACCAGCAGCCAAGATCTAGGGTCTGCTAATGAAAAACTGTTTTTT.

V gene TRBV19 combines with J gene TRBJ2-1; maybe TRBD2 (5 bases). Germline V gene data show CDR1 as LNHDA and CDR2 as SQIVND (reference sequence). This CDR3 comprises 16 residues. V lost 2 bases to trimming and J lost 9 bases, with 20 bases between them. In DNA form, the CDR3 reads TGTGCCAGTAGTATAATGGGGAGTTTCGAGGCGGGTGAGCAGTTCTTC. Its translation is CASSIMGSFEAGEQFF.

This clonotype showed up many times. The V and J genes are TRBV29-1 and TRBJ1-2, with 9 bases identical to TRBD1. This CDR3 has 14 amino acids. Germline CDR1 reads SQVTM; CDR2 reads ANQGSEA. V shed 6 bases, J shed 6 bases, and the junction held 11 bases outside the gene matches. In nucleotides, the CDR3 is TGCAGCGTGTCCCCGGGACAGGGATCTGATGGCTACACCTTC. Amino acids: CSVSPGQGSDGYTF.

This clonotype came up a few times. This chain joins TRBV9 and TRBJ2-1, with D possibly TRBD1 on 6 matching bases. With 5 bases removed from V and 2 bases from J, the gap between germline ends came to 14 bases. The CDR3 extends over 15 amino acids. Germline CDR1 SGDLS, CDR2 YYNGEE. CDR3 amino acids: CASSSRGQPYNEQFF. DNA for the CDR3: TGTGCCAGCAGTTCCCGAGGACAGCCCTACAATGAGCAGTTCTTC.

The chain combines TRBV12-3 or TRBV12-4 with TRBJ1-1; no clear D. CDR3 length equals 13 residues. Trimming shortened V by 3 bases and J by 7 bases, and 12 bases separated the two germline ends. The CDR3 here is CASSLRRSDEAFF. CDR3 coding DNA: TGTGCCAGCAGTTTGCGCAGGTCGGATGAAGCTTTCTTT.

This clonotype occurred a few times. J is TRBJ2-1 and V is TRBV20-1, with 7 positions matching TRBD1. The ends lost 4 bases at V and 3 bases at J; junction bases unmatched: 3. CDR1 is DFQATT and CDR2 is SNEGSKA in the germline V gene (reference sequence). This CDR3 is 13 amino acids long. CDR3 DNA sequence: TGCAGTGCTACAGGACAGGTCTACAATGAGCAGTTCTTC. This codes for CSATGQVYNEQFF.

The CDR3 sequence: CASSVDTRVEQFF. In DNA, the CDR3 is TGTGCCAGCAGCGTTGATACCAGGGTTGAGCAGTTCTTC. The chain links TRBV7-9 to TRBJ2-1, with D possibly being TRBD1 (5 bases). The CDR3 length is 13 residues. Germline V gene lookup returns CDR1 SEHNR and CDR2 FQNEAQ (reference sequence). V was clipped by 5 bases and J by 9 bases, with 14 bases between them.

This chain uses TRBV5-1 with TRBJ1-5; possible D gene TRBD1, 5 bases. Germline-derived CDR1 and CDR2 are SGHRS and YFSETQ. The CDR3 length is 14 residues. Trimming pared 0 bases from V and 6 bases from J, leaving 10 bases between. The CDR3 is CASSLGDLSQPQHF. In nucleotides, the CDR3 is TGCGCCAGCAGCTTGGGGGACCTGAGTCAGCCCCAGCATTTT.

There are a few counts of this clonotype. V is TRBV18 and J is TRBJ2-1; unclear D gene. Germline values: CDR1 KGHSH, CDR2 LQKENI. The germline V and J ends were trimmed by 6 bases and 12 bases, with 18 bases remaining between them. This CDR3 comprises 13 residues. The CDR3 here is CASSRDPGRAQFF. The CDR3 coding sequence is TGTGCCAGCTCTCGCGACCCGGGCCGGGCGCAGTTCTTC.

V and J are TRBV24-1 and TRBJ2-2; 9 bases are shared with TRBD2. The length of the CDR3 is 16 residues. Germline V lookup: CDR1 KGHDR, CDR2 SFDVKD. The trim removed 7 bases at V and 1 base at J, leaving 6 bases unmatched. The CDR3 DNA reads as TGTGCCACCAGCATAAGCGGGAGGTTGAACACCGGGGAGCTGTTTTTT. Its translation is CATSISGRLNTGELFF.

This clonotype was detected a few times. The chain has TRBV7-7 and TRBJ2-1, with D uncertain. The CDR3 length is 15 residues. Germline CDR1 is SSHAT and CDR2 is FNYEAQ (reference sequence). Trimming stripped 1 base from V and 5 bases from J, with 12 bases between. The CDR3 loop reads CASSLGAARHNEQFF. Here the CDR3 DNA reads TGTGCCAGCAGCTTAGGCGCCGCCAGACACAATGAGCAGTTCTTC.

For the CDR3, the DNA is TGTGCCAACAAAACAGGCTATAATTCACCCCTCCACTTT. Protein product: CANKTGYNSPLHF. The chain carries TRBV27 and TRBJ1-6; possible D gene TRBD1, 5 bases. This CDR3 has 13 residues. Trimming stripped 10 bases from V and 3 bases from J, with 10 bases between. Germline assignment: CDR1 MNHEY and CDR2 SMNVEV (reference sequence).

The gene calls are TRBV5-5 and TRBJ2-7, with D hard to call. Germline values: CDR1 SGHKS, CDR2 YYEKEE (reference sequence). Trimming removed 3 bases from V and 4 bases from J, with 5 bases in between. The CDR3 loop spans 11 amino acids. The CDR3 here is CASSSNYEQYV. For the CDR3, the DNA is TGTGCCAGCAGCTCCAATTACGAGCAGTACGTC.

CDR3 protein: CSARGLAGVEDTQYF. Here the CDR3 DNA reads TGCAGTGCTAGAGGGCTAGCGGGAGTGGAAGATACGCAGTATTTT. V usage is TRBV20-1 and J usage is TRBJ2-3; TRBD2 aligns across 10 bases. This CDR3 has 15 residues. V shed 1 base and J 5 bases; nucleotides not matched to a gene: 6. Germline CDR1 reads DFQATT; CDR2 reads SNEGSKA (reference sequence).

At least ten counts were recorded for this clonotype. V gene TRBV20-1 combines with J gene TRBJ2-1, with D tentatively TRBD2 (6 bases). The CDR3 spans 14 residues. V was pared by 3 bases and J by 11 bases, with 20 bases between. CDR1 is DFQATT and CDR2 is SNEGSKA in the germline V gene (reference sequence). Here the CDR3 reads CSARGGHNERKQFF. Written as DNA, the CDR3 is TGCAGTGCTAGGGGGGGTCACAATGAGCGGAAGCAGTTCTTC.

The chain employs TRBV18 and TRBJ1-3; weak D call: TRBD1 (5 bases). Germline values: CDR1 KGHSH, CDR2 LQKENI. This CDR3 has 16 residues. V was clipped by 4 bases and J by 4 bases, with 17 bases between them. The CDR3 DNA reads as TGTGCCAGCTCACGTCCCGGGACGGGATTAGGAAACACCATATATTTT. This codes for CASSRPGTGLGNTIYF. Full variable domain (rest looked up from reference TRBV18 and TRBJ1-3): NAGVMQNPRHLVRRRGQEARLRCSPMKGHSHVYWYRQLPEEGLKFMVYLQKENIIDESGMPKERFSAEFPKEGPSILRIQQVVRGDSAAYFCASSRPGTGLGNTIYFGEGSWLTVV.

This chain connects TRBV6-2 or TRBV6-3 to TRBJ2-3; D might be TRBD1 (6 bases). CDR3 length: 16 residues. Trimming took 1 base from V and 1 from J, leaving 12 bases between them. Germline V gives CDR1 MNHEY, CDR2 SVGEGT. As DNA, the CDR3 is TGTGCCAGCAGTTACTTCCAGGGGCTCGGCACAGATACGCAGTATTTT. It yields the protein CASSYFQGLGTDTQYF.

J is TRBJ1-2 and V is TRBV7-9; 9 nucleotides line up with TRBD1. J gave up 4 bases and V 5 bases, and 8 bases lay outside the gene matches. Per germline, CDR1 SEHNR and CDR2 FQNEAQ (reference sequence). The CDR3 spans 15 residues. Here the CDR3 DNA reads TGTGCCAGCAGCGAAGCCACAGGGGGCGTCTATGGCTACACCTTC. As protein: CASSEATGGVYGYTF.

The V and J genes are TRBV7-2 and TRBJ1-1; no firm D call. V was pared by 1 base and J by 1 base, with 7 bases between. This CDR3 contains 14 residues. CDR1 is SGHTA and CDR2 is FQGNSA in the germline V gene. The CDR3 region is CASSLVGKNTEAFF. The CDR3 DNA reads as TGTGCCAGCAGCTTAGTCGGCAAGAACACTGAAGCTTTCTTT. Drawing the rest from reference TRBV7-2 and TRBJ1-1, the complete variable domain is GAGVSQSPSNKVTEKGKDVELRCDPISGHTALYWYRQSLGQGLEFLIYFQGNSAPDKSGLPSDRFSAERTGGSVSTLTIQRTQQEDSAVYLCASSLVGKNTEAFFGQGTRLTVV.

The chain recombines TRBV12-3 or TRBV12-4 with TRBJ2-7, with 9 bases lining up with TRBD1. V was pared by 8 bases and J by 4 bases, with 9 bases of the junction left unmatched. There are 14 residues in the CDR3. The chain's CDR3 is CASHGWDREYEQYV. Here the CDR3 DNA reads TGTGCCAGCCACGGCTGGGACAGGGAGTACGAGCAGTACGTC.

The chain couples TRBV19 to TRBJ1-2; tentative D call: TRBD1 (6 bases). The V gene lost 6 bases and the J gene lost 9 bases, with 17 bases spanning the gap. Germline V gives CDR1 LNHDA, CDR2 SQIVND (reference sequence). This CDR3 has 13 amino acids. In DNA form, the CDR3 reads TGTGCCAGTAGCCAGGGGTTACGCGCTAGCTACACCTTC. Amino acids: CASSQGLRASYTF.

This clonotype was counted only a few times. The chain has TRBV5-6 and TRBJ1-3; possibly TRBD1 for D (6 bases). Trimming cost V 1 base and J 4 bases, with 9 bases left between them. The CDR3 extends over 14 amino acids. Germline lookup yields CDR1 SGHDT and CDR2 YYEEEE. The CDR3, as DNA: TGTGCCAGCAGCTTGCGGGGGGGCGGAAACACCATATATTTT. Amino acid sequence: CASSLRGGGNTIYF. The complete variable domain, with remaining parts taken from reference TRBV5-6 and TRBJ1-3, reads DAGVTQSPTHLIKTRGQQVTLRCSPKSGHDTVSWYQQALGQGPQFIFQYYEEEERQRGNFPDRFSGHQFPNYSSELNVNALLLGDSALYLCASSLRGGGNTIYFGEGSWLTVV.

This clonotype has just a few counts. The chain combines TRBV4-3 with TRBJ1-5; D is undetermined. Trimming pared 4 bases from V and 7 bases from J, leaving 14 bases between. This CDR3 has 14 residues. CDR1 and CDR2 (germline): LGHNA, YSLEER. DNA of the CDR3: TGCGCCAGCAGCCCCTCGCTGGCGGGACAGCCCCAGCATTTT. This codes for CASSPSLAGQPQHF.

This sequence joins TRBV6-1 and TRBJ2-7; D not certain. The CDR3 totals 13 residues. Germline loops: CDR1 MNHNS, CDR2 SASEGT. Trimming took 2 bases from V and 2 from J, leaving 7 bases between them. The CDR3 DNA reads as TGTGCCAGCAGTGAATTTAGGACCTACGAGCAGTACGTC. Translating gives CASSEFRTYEQYV.

The chain couples TRBV7-8 to TRBJ1-6, with a weak D call TRBD1 (5 bases). Trimming cost V 1 base and J 14 bases, with 21 bases left between them. CDR1 and CDR2 (germline): SGHVS, FQNEAQ. The CDR3 sequence is 16 residues long. This CDR3 reads CASSLVLSQGPLSLHF. CDR3 coding DNA: TGTGCCAGCAGCTTAGTTTTATCGCAGGGCCCACTCTCCCTCCACTTT.

The chain links TRBV20-1 to TRBJ2-1, with TRBD2 identical over 8 bases. The CDR3 has 17 amino acids. V trimming: 1 base; J trimming: 0 bases; junction bases outside the gene matches: 8. Germline V gives CDR1 DFQATT, CDR2 SNEGSKA (reference sequence). Here the CDR3 reads CSARASQRGRSYNEQFF. The CDR3 coding sequence is TGCAGTGCTAGAGCTTCTCAGCGGGGGCGCTCCTACAATGAGCAGTTCTTC.

This clonotype occurred a few times. This rearrangement joins TRBV29-1 to TRBJ1-1; the D is unclear. CDR3 length: 14 amino acids. With 7 bases removed from V and 2 bases from J, the gap between germline ends came to 17 bases. From germline, CDR1 is SQVTM and CDR2 ANQGSEA. The CDR3 region is CSAIYSRANTEAFF. The CDR3 DNA follows: TGCAGCGCCATATATTCGAGGGCTAACACTGAAGCTTTCTTT.